What follows are 32 T cell receptor beta chains derived from one specimen sequenced in a study of T cell changes during pregnancy in multiple sclerosis. The protocol was immunoSEQ multiplex PCR, while the TCRdb copy is restricted to in-frame clones and leaves out a portion. This sample carries about 80,000 clones, approximately 91% of them seen once, and the ten largest clones take under 2.5%. Sequencing used peripheral blood, obtained before pregnancy. All receptors derive from a female donor with multiple sclerosis, enrolled in a pregnancy study.

V is TRBV6-5 and J is TRBJ1-5; D gene unclear. The CDR3 is 16 residues long. Germline lookup yields CDR1 MNHEY and CDR2 SVGAGI. V lost 2 bases, J lost 0 bases, and 11 bases lay in between. This CDR3 is CASSYAGIGSNQPQHF. The CDR3 DNA sequence: TGTGCCAGCAGTTACGCCGGGATTGGTAGCAATCAGCCCCAGCATTTT.

J is TRBJ1-6 and V is TRBV6-1; D gene ambiguous. The CDR3 sequence is 20 residues long. Germline V gene lookup returns CDR1 MNHNS and CDR2 SASEGT. V lost 4 bases and J lost 0, with 22 bases in between. In DNA, the CDR3 is TGTGCCAGCAGTGGAGAAGACACGACATATTTAAGCTCCTATAATTCACCCCTCCACTTT. Encoded protein: CASSGEDTTYLSSYNSPLHF.

The chain uses TRBV30 and TRBJ1-1, with unresolved D. This CDR3 comprises 11 residues. V dropped 3 bases and J dropped 11 bases, with 13 bases sitting between them. Germline CDR1 reads GTSNPN; CDR2 reads SVGIG (reference sequence). CDR3 in DNA: TGTGCCTGGAGAGAGGCCTCCGGGGCTTTCTTT. Protein: CAWREASGAFF.

The chain uses TRBV4-1 and TRBJ2-1; the D gene is possibly TRBD1 (5 bases). Germline CDR1 is MGHRA and CDR2 is YSYEKL. V lost 5 bases and J 2 bases, leaving 16 bases between the germline ends. The length of the CDR3 is 16 residues. In DNA form, the CDR3 reads TGCGCCAGCAGCTCTCTCTCGAACAGGCCCTACAATGAGCAGTTCTTC. Its protein product is CASSSLSNRPYNEQFF.

The chain employs TRBV10-3 and TRBJ1-6; a possible D gene is TRBD1 (6 bases). The V gene lost 6 bases and the J gene lost 5 bases, with 11 bases spanning the gap. Germline V gives CDR1 ENHRY, CDR2 SYGVKD. This CDR3 spans 14 amino acids. CDR3 amino acids: CAISTDRNNSPLHF. The CDR3 nucleotides read TGTGCCATCAGCACCGACAGGAATAATTCACCCCTCCACTTT.

CDR3 sequence: CAIKGKIGTEAFF. The CDR3 DNA reads as TGTGCCATCAAGGGGAAAATTGGCACTGAAGCTTTCTTT. V and J are TRBV2 and TRBJ1-1; D is perhaps TRBD1 (5 bases). The CDR3 sequence is 13 residues long. V was shortened by 10 bases and J by 4 bases, with 16 bases between the two germline ends. CDR1 is SNHLY, CDR2 FYNNEI, per germline.

J is TRBJ1-6 and V is TRBV9; no definite D call. V lost 0 bases, J lost 7 bases, and 14 bases lay in between. CDR3 length: 16 amino acids. Germline assignment: CDR1 SGDLS and CDR2 YYNGEE. For the CDR3, the DNA is TGTGCCAGCAGCGTAGCTCCGGGTGGAGGAAATTCACCCCTCCACTTT. Translation gives CASSVAPGGGNSPLHF.

Only one count was recorded for this clone. Germline is not matched at one junction end, which may reflect a read error. This rearrangement joins TRBV7-7 to TRBJ2-7, with TRBD2 identical over 7 bases. The CDR3 covers 13 residues. Germline lookup yields CDR1 SSHAT and CDR2 FNYEAQ (reference sequence). The CDR3 DNA follows: TGTGCTAGCAGCTTGGGGAGGGAATACGAGCAGTACTTC. Translated: CASSLGREYEQYF.

The chain recombines TRBV5-1 with TRBJ1-5; 7 nucleotides agree with TRBD1. Germline V gene lookup returns CDR1 SGHRS and CDR2 YFSETQ. CDR3 length: 15 residues. With 0 bases clipped from V and 5 bases from J, the junction kept 5 bases outside the gene matches. CDR3 DNA sequence: TGCGCCAGCAGCTTGGCCGGACAGGCATATCAGCCCCAGCATTTT. This translates into CASSLAGQAYQPQHF.

This chain joins TRBV2 and TRBJ1-1, with a tentative D call TRBD1 (5 bases). V was shortened by 3 bases and J by 5 bases, with 10 bases between the two germline ends. This CDR3 is 13 amino acids long. Germline V gene lookup returns CDR1 SNHLY and CDR2 FYNNEI. The CDR3 region is CASSEARETEAFF. In DNA, the CDR3 is TGTGCCAGCAGTGAGGCCAGGGAAACTGAAGCTTTCTTT.

The CDR3 region is CASGTNRGDNSPLHF. CDR3 DNA sequence: TGTGCCAGCGGAACCAACAGGGGGGATAATTCACCCCTCCACTTT. The chain recombines TRBV6-1 with TRBJ1-6; TRBD1 matches at 8 bases. Germline V gives CDR1 MNHNS, CDR2 SASEGT. V shed 8 bases, J shed 5 bases, and the junction held 8 bases outside the gene matches. CDR3 size: 15 residues.

The chain has TRBV29-1 and TRBJ2-5, with a tentative D call TRBD1 (6 bases). V was pared by 6 bases and J by 3 bases, with 14 bases between. The CDR3 has 13 residues. Germline V gene lookup returns CDR1 SQVTM and CDR2 ANQGSEA. For the CDR3, the DNA is TGCAGCGTGGGGACAACAATTAAAGAGACCCAGTACTTC. Protein: CSVGTTIKETQYF.

This clone was observed once. The genes are TRBV7-9 and TRBJ2-5; 7 nucleotides agree with TRBD1. Unmatched junction bases numbered 5, after V lost 5 bases and J lost 2 bases. The CDR3 runs to 14 residues. CDR1 and CDR2 (germline): SEHNR, FQNEAQ (reference sequence). In nucleotides, the CDR3 is TGTGCCAGCAGCCTCGGGACAGTTCAAGAGACCCAGTACTTC. This gives the protein CASSLGTVQETQYF.

The table lists this clone with a few counts. This chain joins TRBV7-3 and TRBJ1-2; no clear D. The CDR3 is made up of 13 amino acids. The germline V gene encodes CDR1 SGHTA and CDR2 FQGTGA. V was trimmed by 3 bases and J by 2 bases, leaving 7 bases between them. CDR3 residues: CASSFSLNYGYTF. As DNA, the CDR3 is TGTGCCAGCAGCTTCTCCCTCAACTATGGCTACACCTTC.

The chain is built from TRBV6-1 and TRBJ1-4, with 11 bases that match TRBD1. The CDR3 extends over 16 amino acids. The V gene end was trimmed by 4 bases and the J gene end by 8 bases; junction bases not matched to a gene: 9. CDR1 is MNHNS, CDR2 SASEGT, per germline. CDR3 amino acids: CASSGHGQGAGEKLFF. In DNA form, the CDR3 reads TGTGCCAGCAGTGGACACGGACAGGGGGCAGGGGAAAAACTGTTTTTT.

This chain joins TRBV2 and TRBJ1-3; D not certain. CDR1 SNHLY and CDR2 FYNNEI come from the germline V gene. CDR3 size: 13 residues. V was clipped by 7 bases and J by 0 bases, with 7 bases between them. Written as DNA, the CDR3 is TGTGCCAGCATCGAGAACTCTGGAAACACCATATATTTT. Its protein product is CASIENSGNTIYF.

The rearrangement uses TRBV7-2 and TRBJ2-7, with D possibly being TRBD2 (6 bases). V was pared by 5 bases and J by 1 base, with 12 bases between. Germline V gene sequence: CDR1 SGHTA, CDR2 FQGNSA. The CDR3 length is 14 residues. The CDR3 loop reads CASSRGTASYEQYF. CDR3 in DNA: TGTGCCAGCAGCCGCGGGACGGCGTCCTACGAGCAGTACTTC.

V usage is TRBV29-1 and J usage is TRBJ1-6, with D possibly being TRBD1 (6 bases). CDR1 is SQVTM and CDR2 is ANQGSEA in the germline V gene. Trimming removed 5 bases at V and 7 bases at J, with 9 bases between. CDR3 length: 12 residues. CDR3 region: CSVKTGNSPLHF. CDR3 nucleotides: TGCAGCGTTAAGACAGGCAATTCACCCCTCCACTTT.

The V and J genes are TRBV10-2 and TRBJ2-3; no clear D gene. V lost 8 bases and J lost 3, with 9 bases in between. Per germline, CDR1 WSHSY and CDR2 SAAADI. The CDR3 is made up of 12 amino acids. CDR3 in amino acids: CASRVVTDTQYF. CDR3 nucleotides: TGCGCCAGCCGAGTAGTAACAGATACGCAGTATTTT.

The chain carries TRBV30 and TRBJ1-2; 8 bases are shared with TRBD1. The CDR3 is made up of 14 amino acids. CDR1 GTSNPN and CDR2 SVGIG come from the germline V gene (reference sequence). V shed 2 bases and J 8 bases; nucleotides not matched to a gene: 10. Here the CDR3 DNA reads TGTGCCTGGAGTCTGGACAGGGACGCCTGGGGCTACACCTTC. Encoded protein: CAWSLDRDAWGYTF.

V usage is TRBV7-3 and J usage is TRBJ1-6, with 8 nucleotides matching TRBD1. V lost 6 bases, J lost 11 bases, and 6 bases stayed unmatched. In germline, CDR1 is SGHTA, CDR2 FQGTGA. The CDR3 has 13 residues. This chain's CDR3 is CASRIGTGTPLHF. In nucleotides, the CDR3 is TGTGCCAGCAGGATCGGGACAGGAACACCCCTCCACTTT.

This chain uses TRBV21-1 with TRBJ1-5; TRBD1 reflects the table's D call only, with no check against the DNA. TRBV21-1 is reported as a pseudogene. CDR3 length: 13 residues. As DNA, the CDR3 is TGTGCCATCAATGAACAGGGGACTCAGCCCCAGCATTTT. Amino acids: CAINEQGTQPQHF.

V usage is TRBV30 and J usage is TRBJ2-1; 10 bases are shared with TRBD2. This CDR3 region has 14 residues. From germline, CDR1 is GTSNPN and CDR2 SVGIG (reference sequence). The ends lost 3 bases at V and 5 bases at J; junction bases unmatched: 4. CDR3 nucleotide sequence: TGTGCCTGGAGCGGACTAGCGGTAAACAATGAGCAGTTCTTC. Translation gives CAWSGLAVNNEQFF.

The chain combines TRBV9 with TRBJ2-1; possibly TRBD1 for D (5 bases). Trimming pared 2 bases from V and 3 bases from J, leaving 12 bases between. Germline CDR1 is SGDLS and CDR2 is YYNGEE. The CDR3 has 15 residues. DNA of the CDR3: TGTGCCAGCAGCGTGGAAGGGGCTGGCTACAATGAGCAGTTCTTC. It encodes CASSVEGAGYNEQFF.

The sample holds one count of this clone. This chain connects TRBV30 to TRBJ2-3; TRBD1 matches at 7 bases. The CDR3 length is 15 residues. CDR1 and CDR2 from the germline V gene are GTSNPN and SVGIG (reference sequence). Trimming cost V 0 bases and J 7 bases; bases outside gene matches: 10. The CDR3 DNA is TGTGCCTGGAGTGTCCCGGACAGGCACAGGTATACGCAGTATTTT. This sequence encodes CAWSVPDRHRYTQYF. The full variable domain, its missing parts supplied by reference TRBV30 and TRBJ2-3, is SQTIHQWPATLVQPVGSPLSLECTVEGTSNPNLYWYRQAAGRGLQLLFYSVGIGQISSEVPQNLSASRPQDRQFILSSKKLLLSDSGFYLCAWSVPDRHRYTQYFGPGTRLTVL.

The rearrangement links TRBV14 to TRBJ1-2; the D is unclear. Trimming removed 2 bases from V and 3 bases from J, with 4 bases in between. Germline assignment: CDR1 SGHDN and CDR2 FVKESK. The CDR3 is 12 amino acids. This CDR3 is CASSQSYYGYTF. CDR3 in DNA: TGTGCCAGCAGCCAATCCTACTATGGCTACACCTTC.

The genes are TRBV4-1 and TRBJ1-2; TRBD1 aligns across 7 bases. After removal of 2 bases from V and 1 base from J, the junction contained 7 bases not matched to a gene. The CDR3 loop spans 16 amino acids. In germline, CDR1 is MGHRA, CDR2 YSYEKL. The CDR3 DNA sequence: TGCGCCAGCAGCCAACTGACAGGGACGGTTAACTATGGCTACACCTTC. Translating gives CASSQLTGTVNYGYTF.

The chain recombines TRBV5-1 with TRBJ2-5; D might be TRBD2 (5 bases). The germline V gene has CDR1 SGHRS and CDR2 YFSETQ. Trimming took off 2 bases at V and 5 bases at J, with 10 bases between the two ends. The CDR3 extends over 13 amino acids. CDR3 residues: CASSLGGAETQYF. CDR3 nucleotides: TGCGCCAGCAGCTTAGGAGGAGCGGAGACCCAGTACTTC.

Comments on this clone: The junction departs from the called germline gene at one end, perhaps through a read error. The V call is TRBV7-2, the J call TRBJ2-5; 10 bases are shared with TRBD2. CDR3 length equals 19 residues. Germline V gives CDR1 SGHTA, CDR2 FQGNSA. The CDR3 DNA sequence: TGTGCCAGCAGTTTAGTGGGTCTAGCGGGGGCGAGGAGAGGAGAGACCCAGTACTTC. Protein sequence: CASSLVGLAGARRGETQYF.

The CDR3 here is CASSLAVSTDTQYF. The CDR3 DNA reads TGTGCCAGCAGCTTGGCCGTAAGCACAGATACGCAGTATTTT. V is TRBV5-8 and J is TRBJ2-3; no clear D gene. CDR1 SGHTS and CDR2 YDEGEE come from the germline V gene. The CDR3 length is 14 residues. V was trimmed by 0 bases and J by 0 bases, leaving 5 bases between them.

The chain recombines TRBV19 with TRBJ1-2; no firm D call. Germline V lookup: CDR1 LNHDA, CDR2 SQIVND (reference sequence). This CDR3 has 13 residues. V was cut by 3 bases and J by 4 bases, with 9 bases left in between. In nucleotides, the CDR3 is TGTGCCAGTAGTATTTCTCAGATCTATGGCTACACCTTC. It encodes CASSISQIYGYTF.

The CDR3 sequence: CASGITGGNTEAFF. In DNA form, the CDR3 reads TGTGCCAGCGGTATTACAGGGGGAAACACTGAAGCTTTCTTT. V and J are TRBV27 and TRBJ1-1, with 8 bases that match TRBD1. Germline CDR1 MNHEY, CDR2 SMNVEV (reference sequence). This CDR3 has 14 amino acids. Trimming took 8 bases from V and 2 from J; bases not matched to a gene: 7.